Shown below are 19 T cell receptor beta chains from a single sample sequenced in a study of shared clonotypes between healthy human individuals. This table comes from immunoSEQ multiplex PCR, and its TCRdb copy is limited to in-frame clones, with some not included. The data hold approximately 2.5 million clones, with approximately 94% observed a single time. The sequencing sample was made of naive CD4+ T cells from PBMCs. The subset: CD45RA+ positively selected. These TCRs come from a man aged 18 to 35 in good health. Some clones in this sample may be carry-over from other donors' samples.

This sequence joins TRBV15 and TRBJ1-5; weak D call: TRBD1 (6 bases). The CDR3 has 14 residues. Per the germline V gene, CDR1 is LNHNV and CDR2 is YYDKDF (reference sequence). V was shortened by 3 bases and J by 6 bases, with 12 bases between the two germline ends. The CDR3 is CATSRKSQGQPQHF. CDR3 coding DNA: TGTGCCACCAGCAGGAAATCACAGGGTCAGCCCCAGCATTTT. Based on the CDR3 plus reference TRBV15 and TRBJ1-5, the full variable domain is DAMVIQNPRYQVTQFGKPVTLSCSQTLNHNVMYWYQQKSSQAPKLLFHYYDKDFNNEADTPDNFQSRRPNTSFCFLDIRSPGLGDTAMYLCATSRKSQGQPQHFGDGTRLSIL.

The chain has TRBV5-8 and TRBJ1-1; D is unclear. V lost 4 bases and J 5 bases, leaving 15 bases between the germline ends. The CDR3 runs 14 residues. Germline lookup yields CDR1 SGHTS and CDR2 YDEGEE. DNA of the CDR3: TGTGCCAGCAGCCGCCGAGGTTTGGCTACTGAAGCTTTCTTT. This encodes CASSRRGLATEAFF.

The chain employs TRBV2 and TRBJ1-1, with 10 nucleotides matching TRBD1. Per the germline V gene, CDR1 is SNHLY and CDR2 is FYNNEI. CDR3 size: 12 residues. Unmatched junction bases numbered 7, after V lost 6 bases and J lost 12 bases. The CDR3 sequence is CASRDRGFKTFF. CDR3 coding DNA: TGTGCCAGCAGGGACAGGGGGTTCAAGACTTTCTTT.

The chain carries TRBV6-5 and TRBJ2-7; TRBD1 aligns across 11 bases. V gave up 1 base and J gave up 6 bases; unmatched junction bases: 5. Germline V lookup: CDR1 MNHEY, CDR2 SVGAGI. CDR3 length: 15 residues. CDR3 DNA: TGTGCCAGCAGTTACTTCCGGGACAGGGGGAGCGAGCAGTACTTC. It specifies CASSYFRDRGSEQYF.

The chain uses TRBV7-2 and TRBJ2-2, with 8 bases lining up with TRBD1. CDR1 is SGHTA, CDR2 FQGNSA, per germline. The V segment lost 6 bases and the J segment 5 bases; nucleotides outside the gene matches: 8. The CDR3 has 15 amino acids. CDR3 loop: CASSQAGGRTGELFF. The CDR3 bases are TGTGCCAGCAGTCAGGCAGGGGGCAGGACCGGGGAGCTGTTTTTT.

Notes on this clone: Other DNA sequences within the sample encode an identical CDR3. The V call is TRBV14, the J call TRBJ2-7; D gene uncertain. Germline assignment: CDR1 SGHDN and CDR2 FVKESK. The CDR3 runs to 13 residues. Trimming took off 0 bases at V and 3 bases at J, with 6 bases between the two ends. The CDR3 spells CASSQDLGYEQYF. The CDR3 region has the DNA TGTGCCAGCAGCCAAGATTTAGGCTACGAGCAGTACTTC.

This rearrangement joins TRBV6-6 to TRBJ2-1, with TRBD2 identical over 15 bases. Germline V gene lookup returns CDR1 MNHNY and CDR2 SVGAGI (reference sequence). The trim removed 6 bases at V and 10 bases at J, leaving 7 bases unmatched. The CDR3 consists of 15 residues. The CDR3 coding sequence is TGTGCCAGCAGCCGGACTAGCGGGAGGGCGTGGGAGCAGTTCTTC. Its translation: CASSRTSGRAWEQFF.

CDR3 nucleotide sequence: TGCGCCAGCAGCCCCGGAGAGGGTGCCGACAATGAGCAGTTCTTC. Its protein is CASSPGEGADNEQFF. The chain employs TRBV5-1 and TRBJ2-1, with D possibly TRBD2 on 5 matching bases. The germline CDR1 and CDR2 sequences are SGHRS and YFSETQ. CDR3 length: 15 amino acids. Between the trimmed V and J ends, which lost 4 bases and 5 bases, there was a span of 16 bases.

The chain couples TRBV7-2 to TRBJ1-1; D is uncertain. The CDR3 is 16 amino acids. CDR1 SGHTA and CDR2 FQGNSA come from the germline V gene. V was shortened by 2 bases and J by 4 bases, with 17 bases between the two germline ends. CDR3 protein: CASSLSRSGLGTEAFF. DNA of the CDR3: TGTGCCAGCAGCTTATCACGATCGGGGTTGGGCACTGAAGCTTTCTTT.

V is TRBV28 and J is TRBJ2-7; 8 nucleotides match TRBD1. The length of the CDR3 is 14 residues. With V trimmed by 3 bases and J by 5 bases, 6 bases remained unmatched. Looked up from germline, CDR1 is MDHEN and CDR2 is SYDVKM. This chain's CDR3 is CASSFWTGSHEQYF. The CDR3 DNA reads as TGTGCCAGCAGTTTTTGGACAGGGTCCCACGAGCAGTACTTC.

The chain is built from TRBV6-6 and TRBJ2-3; D uncertain. Germline V CDR1 and CDR2: MNHNY, SVGAGI (reference sequence). This CDR3 spans 13 amino acids. V was shortened by 5 bases and J by 6 bases, with 12 bases between the two germline ends. CDR3 residues: CASSRGRSDTQYF. CDR3 DNA: TGTGCCAGCAGTCGCGGACGGTCCGATACGCAGTATTTT.

Points on this clone: This sample also contains other DNA sequences that code for the same CDR3. The chain carries TRBV7-7 and TRBJ2-2; a possible D gene is TRBD1 (6 bases). Germline V gene data show CDR1 as SSHAT and CDR2 as FNYEAQ (reference sequence). This CDR3 comprises 14 residues. Trimming removed 3 bases at V and 8 bases at J, with 13 bases between. The CDR3 reads CASSLAQGTGELFF. DNA for the CDR3: TGTGCCAGCAGCTTGGCCCAGGGGACGGGGGAGCTGTTTTTT.

A note on this clone: Other DNA variants within this sample encode the same CDR3. The J gene is TRBJ2-3, the V gene TRBV5-1; D tentatively fits TRBD1 or TRBD2 (5 bases each). The germline CDR1 and CDR2 sequences are SGHRS and YFSETQ. With 0 bases removed from V and 2 bases from J, the gap between germline ends came to 10 bases. This CDR3 spans 15 amino acids. The CDR3 region has the DNA TGCGCCAGCAGCTTGGCGGGACCCTACACAGATACGCAGTATTTT. This gives the protein CASSLAGPYTDTQYF.

The genes are TRBV11-3 and TRBJ2-7; 8 bases agree with TRBD1. The V segment lost 5 bases and the J segment 4 bases; nucleotides outside the gene matches: 7. The CDR3 spans 14 residues. Germline CDR1 reads SGHNT; CDR2 reads YENEEA. CDR3 loop: CASSKTGTGYEQYF. The CDR3 DNA reads TGTGCCAGCAGCAAAACCGGGACAGGTTACGAGCAGTACTTC.

The chain carries TRBV11-3 and TRBJ2-1, with 10 bases fitting TRBD2. This CDR3 comprises 18 residues. V lost 0 bases to trimming and J lost 4 bases; unmatched junction nucleotides: 9. Germline V gene data show CDR1 as SGHNT and CDR2 as YENEEA. CDR3 sequence (DNA): TGTGCCAGCAGCTTAGACGTAAGCGGGAGGGCCCTGTACAATGAGCAGTTCTTC. It encodes CASSLDVSGRALYNEQFF.

This clone has more than one count but fewer than ten. At the DNA level, this CDR3 is encoded by other sequences in the same sample as well. This chain links TRBV5-1 with TRBJ1-2; 9 positions agree with TRBD1. Germline lookup yields CDR1 SGHRS and CDR2 YFSETQ. This CDR3 comprises 13 residues. The trim removed 4 bases at V and 6 bases at J, leaving 4 bases unmatched. The CDR3 protein is CASSPGQGDGYTF. The CDR3 nucleotides are TGCGCCAGCAGCCCGGGACAGGGAGATGGCTACACCTTC.

This chain connects TRBV16 to TRBJ2-6; a possible D gene is TRBD2 (5 bases). V lost 0 bases and J 0 bases, leaving 18 bases between the germline ends. Germline V gives CDR1 KGHSY, CDR2 FQNENV. The CDR3 contains 20 residues. The CDR3 sequence: CASSQSKRTDFYSGANVLTF. Written as DNA, the CDR3 is TGTGCCAGCAGCCAATCGAAGAGGACGGACTTCTACTCTGGGGCCAACGTCCTGACTTTC.

The chain is built from TRBV19 and TRBJ2-7; D is uncertain. V lost 1 base and J 3 bases, leaving 7 bases between the germline ends. The CDR3 consists of 13 residues. Per the germline V gene, CDR1 is LNHDA and CDR2 is SQIVND (reference sequence). Written as DNA, the CDR3 is TGTGCCAGTAGTATAGTCGTGGGCTACGAGCAGTACTTC. It is translated as CASSIVVGYEQYF.

The chain links TRBV4-2 to TRBJ2-5; 8 positions agree with TRBD2. The CDR3 has 14 residues. Trimming removed 1 base from V and 4 bases from J; junction bases left unmatched: 2. Per the germline V gene, CDR1 is LGHNA and CDR2 is YNFKEQ. CDR3 DNA: TGTGCCAGCAGCCAAGTCCGGGGGGGAGAGACCCAGTACTTC. Translated: CASSQVRGGETQYF.